The T cell receptor (beta chain) described here comes from a study of blood T cell repertoires in COVID-19. CDR1 and CDR2 (germline): SGHVS, FNYEAQ. The CDR3 sequence is 13 residues long. V lost 6 bases, J lost 6 bases, and 12 bases lay in between. In the original workflow: Amplification of reference gene primers provided the estimated nucleated cell counts. Repertoires were generated with immunoSEQ multiplex PCR, while TCRdb's copy carries only in-frame clones and drops some. That table supplies the V and J calls and clone size; D and trimming were determined from the DNA. The sample lists about 170,000 clones; approximately 82% were seen once.

Sequencing input: peripheral blood. The TCR sequence derives from a woman in her seventies who had recovered from COVID-19. V usage is TRBV7-6 and J usage is TRBJ1-5; the D gene is possibly TRBD1 (5 bases). The CDR3 here is CASRGGVGQPQHF. In DNA form, the CDR3 reads TGTGCCAGCAGGGGGGGGGTAGGTCAGCCCCAGCATTTT.